The entry below describes one T cell receptor beta chain. Its cognate antigen has yet to be identified. Base qualities are missing; no much larger clone stands one base away. Whole blood was collected in K2EDTA tubes by collaborating institutions according to the institutions' own protocols. For TCRbeta analysis, collaborators shipped samples as frozen whole blood, isolated PBMCs, or DNA extracted from either of those sample types. This specimen comes from a study of blood T cell repertoires in COVID-19 (dated by TCRdb to the early 2020s). As for the study more broadly: The collaborator samples originated in the United States, Italy and Spain and spanned the acute and convalescent phases of COVID-19. Where available, HLA class I and class II types were taken from metadata supplied by the sample provider and were not determined by assay-based typing. A de-identified subject ID, COVID-19 status, age in years and sex were almost always included in the sample metadata. The samples were drawn from the first 160 participants of the ongoing ImmuneRACE study and from more than 1,000 subjects provided by 6 global collaborators. The dataset comprised deeply sampled blood TCRbeta repertoires from subjects exposed to, actively infected with, or recovered from COVID-19. The prospective study material was composed of cDNA or gDNA derived from T cells, B-cell-depleted T cells, or PBMCs. The repertoires were made available in a free public database intended to serve as a resource for research on the immune response to SARS-CoV-2.

The V end loses 7 bases and the J end loses 1 base, and a stretch of 18 bases separates them. For CDR1 and CDR2, the germline V gene lists SGHTS and YDEGEE. Measured from the cysteine to the phenylalanine, the CDR3 is 15 residues long. Only the CDR3 DNA is retained, 45 bases long and in frame from the first base. TCRbeta CDR3 regions were amplified from genomic DNA using the immunoSEQ Assay, a bias-controlled multiplex PCR. Processing in the source paper ran as follows. The number of nucleated cells in each sample was estimated from the amplification of reference gene primers within the assay. To quantify the absolute abundance of each unique TCRbeta CDR3 rearrangement, sequence reads were collapsed and filtered. For each sample, productive Simpson clonality was calculated by taking the square root of Simpson's diversity index across productive rearrangements. TCRdb stores this immuneACCESS table with in-frame sequences only. Part of the clones is absent; in the studies checked, under half of the shortfall reflects unresolved V genes, and no reason is known for the rest. That table supplies the V and J calls and clone size; D and trimming were determined from the DNA. The sample profile shows roughly 220,000 clones; about 88% of them were found once. 3% to 3.5% of the sample is taken by the ten largest.

The paper's findings and limits, for the study overall: The amount of clinical and demographic metadata varied by source and participant and was provided uncurated.

The sequencing input was peripheral blood. The receptor's source is a man between 60 and 75 years old with acute or convalescent COVID-19. The V and J genes are TRBV5-8 and TRBJ2-7; possibly the D gene is TRBD1, per 5 matching bases. The CDR3 amino acid sequence is: CASPRHQGRSYEQYF. The nucleotide sequence reads TGTGCCAGCCCGCGTCACCAGGGTCGTTCCTACGAGCAGTACTTC.